This paragraph reports one TCR beta chain. CDR1 is MNHEY, CDR2 SMNVEV, per germline (reference sequence). The CDR3 length is 13 residues. Trimming cost V 5 bases and J 0 bases; bases outside gene matches: 1. The data are from a study of blood T cell repertoires in COVID-19. The data were produced by immunoSEQ multiplex PCR, yet TCRdb's version contains in-frame clones alone and is incomplete. The sample gives 25,000 to 35,000 clones, 89% of which show up once; about 0.55% is in the top ten. The TCR comes from a woman aged 40-49 years with active or convalescent COVID-19. Sequenced input: peripheral blood. V usage is TRBV27 and J usage is TRBJ2-7; TRBD1 aligns across 7 bases. CDR3 amino acids: CASSRQGSYEQYF. CDR3 DNA: TGTGCCAGCAGTCGACAGGGCTCCTACGAGCAGTACTTC.